The 27 T cell receptor beta chains reported below all come from one sample, sequenced in a study of blood T cell repertoires in COVID-19. The data were produced by immunoSEQ multiplex PCR, yet TCRdb's version contains in-frame clones alone and is incomplete. Altogether a few hundred thousand clones are present, roughly 81% being singletons, with the ten largest covering roughly 6.7%. Sequenced sample: PBMCs or T cells enriched from blood (not recorded which). The receptor source for this set is a woman in her fifties or sixties who had been exposed to COVID-19.

This sequence joins TRBV6-2 or TRBV6-3 and TRBJ1-5; the D gene is possibly TRBD1 (6 bases). The CDR3 consists of 14 residues. Between the trimmed V and J ends, which lost 5 bases and 2 bases, there was a span of 10 bases. The V gene's germline CDR1 is MNHEY and CDR2 SVGEGT. CDR3 in amino acids: CASSPTGRNQPQHF. CDR3 DNA: TGTGCCAGCAGTCCCACAGGGCGCAATCAGCCCCAGCATTTT.

The V gene is TRBV5-1, the J gene TRBJ2-1; TRBD2 agrees at 8 bases. J gave up 8 bases and V 2 bases, and 0 bases lay outside the gene matches. The CDR3 contains 12 residues. The germline CDR1 and CDR2 sequences are SGHRS and YFSETQ. The CDR3 loop is CASSFGGDEQFF. DNA of the CDR3: TGCGCCAGCAGCTTCGGGGGGGATGAGCAGTTCTTC. Variable domain in full (rest from reference TRBV5-1 and TRBJ2-1): KAGVTQTPRYLIKTRGQQVTLSCSPISGHRSVSWYQQTPGQGLQFLFEYFSETQRNKGNFPGRFSGRQFSNSRSEMNVSTLELGDSALYLCASSFGGDEQFFGPGTRLTVL.

J is TRBJ1-6 and V is TRBV21-1. TRBV21-1 is a pseudogene. The CDR3 runs 18 residues. CDR3 nucleotide sequence: TGTGCCAGCAGCTACGCGAAAGGCGGGGCAGGTTTGAATTCACCCCTCCACTTT. Encoded protein: CASSYAKGGAGLNSPLHF.

The J gene is TRBJ1-2, the V gene TRBV27; D is possibly TRBD1 (6 bases). This CDR3 is 13 amino acids long. CDR1 and CDR2 (germline): MNHEY, SMNVEV (reference sequence). Trimming removed 2 bases at V and 8 bases at J, with 12 bases between. The CDR3 DNA follows: TGTGCCAGCAGTTTAGCCGCAGGGGACGGCTACACCTTC. The encoded protein is CASSLAAGDGYTF.

The CDR3 reads CARSLPREWFSPLHF. The CDR3 region has the DNA TGTGCCAGAAGTTTGCCACGCGAGTGGTTCTCACCCCTCCACTTT. This chain connects TRBV5-3 to TRBJ1-6; no clear D gene. TRBV5-3 is marked as an open reading frame, function uncertain. The CDR3 covers 15 residues. Trimming pared 5 bases from V and 10 bases from J, leaving 19 bases between.

The chain carries TRBV6-6 and TRBJ2-5, with TRBD2 as a possible D gene (5 bases). Germline V gene data show CDR1 as MNHNY and CDR2 as SVGAGI (reference sequence). V gave up 4 bases and J gave up 5 bases, with 14 bases separating them. The CDR3 has 14 amino acids. CDR3 coding DNA: TGTGCCAGCAGTTCGTCCACGGGGTGGGAGACCCAGTACTTC. This codes for CASSSSTGWETQYF.

CDR3 DNA sequence: TGTGCCAGCAGTTACGTGGCGGGGGGGGCATCAGATACGCAGTATTTT. As protein: CASSYVAGGASDTQYF. This chain connects TRBV6-2 or TRBV6-3 to TRBJ2-3, with 9 bases that match TRBD2. Trimming removed 2 bases from V and 4 bases from J; junction bases left unmatched: 7. The CDR3 contains 16 residues. Germline loops: CDR1 MNHEY, CDR2 SVGEGT.

The gene calls are TRBV27 and TRBJ1-2; 11 nucleotides line up with TRBD1. J lost 8 bases, V lost 5 bases, and 13 bases had no gene match. CDR1 and CDR2 (germline): MNHEY, SMNVEV (reference sequence). This CDR3 contains 16 residues. The CDR3 bases are TGTGCCAGCAGTCCCCTTGGACAGGGGGCGCTTAGGGGCTACACCTTC. Amino acids: CASSPLGQGALRGYTF.

The V gene is TRBV6-4, the J gene TRBJ1-5; TRBD1 is a possible D gene (6 bases). With 7 bases removed from V and 0 bases from J, the gap between germline ends came to 22 bases. Germline CDR1 and CDR2: MRHNA and SNTAGT. This CDR3 region has 18 residues. In nucleotides, the CDR3 is TGTGCCAGCACCCCAGGGGACAATGAAAGGTATAGCAATCAGCCCCAGCATTTT. Residues: CASTPGDNERYSNQPQHF.

The chain has TRBV19 and TRBJ1-2; the match to TRBD1 covers 9 bases. The CDR3 sequence is 13 residues long. Germline V gene lookup returns CDR1 LNHDA and CDR2 SQIVND (reference sequence). Trimming cost V 7 bases and J 6 bases; bases outside gene matches: 6. DNA of the CDR3: TGTGCCAGTATTTCTACAGGGGGCAATGGCTACACCTTC. This encodes CASISTGGNGYTF.

The table lists this clone with a count of one. V usage is TRBV11-2 and J usage is TRBJ1-5; D unclear. CDR3 length: 17 residues. Trimming pared 2 bases from V and 1 base from J, leaving 15 bases between. Per germline, CDR1 SGHAT and CDR2 FQNNGV. The CDR3 bases are TGTGCCAGCAGCTTATCTTTCTCCAGTTTAAGCAATCAGCCCCAGCATTTT. Translated: CASSLSFSSLSNQPQHF.

This clone was observed a handful of times. The genes are TRBV20-1 and TRBJ2-7; D perhaps matches TRBD1 (7 bases). Germline CDR1 DFQATT, CDR2 SNEGSKA (reference sequence). The CDR3 has 15 amino acids. Trimming stripped 3 bases from V and 2 bases from J, with 17 bases between. The CDR3 region has the DNA TGCAGTGCTAGTCGGGCAGCAGGGGGGCCCTACGAGCAGTACTTC. Amino acids: CSASRAAGGPYEQYF.

The chain couples TRBV7-2 to TRBJ2-6; a weak D match, TRBD2 (5 bases). In germline, CDR1 is SGHTA, CDR2 FQGNSA. The germline V and J ends were trimmed by 5 bases and 3 bases, with 14 bases remaining between them. The CDR3 is 16 residues long. In DNA, the CDR3 is TGTGCCAGCAGCCCAGACCCGAGCGGTGGGGCCAACGTCCTGACTTTC. Translated, it gives CASSPDPSGGANVLTF. The full variable domain, completed using reference TRBV7-2 and TRBJ2-6, is GAGVSQSPSNKVTEKGKDVELRCDPISGHTALYWYRQSLGQGLEFLIYFQGNSAPDKSGLPSDRFSAERTGGSVSTLTIQRTQQEDSAVYLCASSPDPSGGANVLTFGAGSRLTVL.

V gene TRBV7-9 combines with J gene TRBJ2-7; no clear D. The length of the CDR3 is 13 residues. Trimming shortened V by 5 bases and J by 7 bases, and 15 bases separated the two germline ends. Germline CDR1 and CDR2: SEHNR and FQNEAQ (reference sequence). Written as DNA, the CDR3 is TGTGCCAGCAGCCGACCTTGGGCGTCGGAGCAGTACTTC. This encodes CASSRPWASEQYF.

The chain combines TRBV28 with TRBJ1-1; a weak D match, TRBD1 (5 bases). Trimming stripped 5 bases from V and 1 base from J, with 8 bases between. Germline values: CDR1 MDHEN, CDR2 SYDVKM. The length of the CDR3 is 13 residues. The CDR3 loop is CASSNQGNTEAFF. For the CDR3, the DNA is TGTGCCAGCAGTAATCAGGGGAACACTGAAGCTTTCTTT.

The rearrangement uses TRBV10-2 and TRBJ2-7, with D perhaps TRBD1 (6 bases). In germline, CDR1 is WSHSY, CDR2 SAAADI. Trimming removed 8 bases from V and 4 bases from J, with 12 bases in between. The CDR3 spans 12 residues. The CDR3 region is CASGGSPYEQYF. As DNA, the CDR3 is TGCGCCAGCGGGGGCAGTCCGTACGAGCAGTACTTC.

The chain couples TRBV15 to TRBJ1-2; 7 positions agree with TRBD1. The CDR3 consists of 14 residues. The V segment lost 0 bases and the J segment 7 bases; nucleotides outside the gene matches: 5. Germline values: CDR1 LNHNV, CDR2 YYDKDF (reference sequence). Here the CDR3 DNA reads TGTGCCACCAGCAGAGATCCAGGGGGAGGTGGCTACACCTTC. Amino acid sequence: CATSRDPGGGGYTF.

V usage is TRBV6-2 or TRBV6-3 and J usage is TRBJ1-5; 8 bases map to TRBD1. Germline V gene sequence: CDR1 MNHEY, CDR2 SVGEGT. The CDR3 runs to 16 residues. The V and J ends lost 5 bases and 0 bases, in that order; junction bases with no gene match: 6. CDR3 amino acids: CASSTNRGVSNQPQHF. The CDR3 DNA sequence: TGTGCCAGCAGTACCAACAGGGGGGTTAGCAATCAGCCCCAGCATTTT.

V gene TRBV7-2 combines with J gene TRBJ2-7; D possibly corresponds to TRBD1 (5 bases). Germline V gives CDR1 SGHTA, CDR2 FQGNSA. The CDR3 loop spans 15 amino acids. V was shortened by 5 bases and J by 2 bases, with 16 bases between the two germline ends. The CDR3 here is CASSPDSQAPYEQYF. The DNA for the CDR3 is TGTGCCAGCAGCCCCGACAGTCAAGCACCCTACGAGCAGTACTTC.

This sequence joins TRBV5-1 and TRBJ1-2; D not certain. V gave up 0 bases and J gave up 5 bases, with 11 bases separating them. CDR3 size: 14 residues. Germline CDR1 is SGHRS and CDR2 is YFSETQ. The CDR3 here is CASSLAPSYYGYTF. The DNA of the CDR3 is TGCGCCAGCAGCTTGGCACCGAGTTATTATGGCTACACCTTC.

The chain combines TRBV29-1 with TRBJ2-1; D perhaps matches TRBD1 (7 bases). Trimming cost V 4 bases and J 6 bases, with 16 bases left between them. The CDR3 covers 14 residues. CDR1 SQVTM and CDR2 ANQGSEA come from the germline V gene. CDR3 protein: CSVGQGGLSNEQFF. As DNA, the CDR3 is TGCAGCGTTGGGCAGGGGGGACTGAGCAATGAGCAGTTCTTC.

The rearrangement joins TRBV7-9 to TRBJ2-3; 10 bases align to TRBD1. Germline loops: CDR1 SEHNR, CDR2 FQNEAQ (reference sequence). This CDR3 region has 17 residues. V shed 6 bases, J shed 4 bases, and the junction held 13 bases outside the gene matches. The CDR3 DNA reads as TGTGCCAGCAGTCTAAGACTATCGGACAGGGGGGCAGATACGCAGTATTTT. Translated, it gives CASSLRLSDRGADTQYF.

The J gene is TRBJ1-5, the V gene TRBV7-2; 8 nucleotides match TRBD1. CDR1 and CDR2 (germline): SGHTA, FQGNSA. Trimming at V came to 1 base and at J to 3 bases, leaving 5 bases not matched to a gene. CDR3 length: 16 amino acids. The CDR3 region is CASSLDRGRVNQPQHF. The CDR3 DNA is TGTGCCAGCAGCTTAGACAGGGGGAGAGTCAATCAGCCCCAGCATTTT.

The J gene is TRBJ1-4, the V gene TRBV29-1; tentatively, D is TRBD1 (5 bases). Trimming shortened V by 5 bases and J by 3 bases, and 10 bases separated the two germline ends. Germline V lookup: CDR1 SQVTM, CDR2 ANQGSEA. The length of the CDR3 is 13 residues. CDR3 coding DNA: TGCAGCGTTACAGGTGTGGCTAATGAAAAACTGTTTTTT. The encoded protein is CSVTGVANEKLFF. Full variable domain (missing parts from reference TRBV29-1 and TRBJ1-4): SAVISQKPSRDICQRGTSLTIQCQVDSQVTMMFWYRQQPGQSLTLIATANQGSEATYESGFVIDKFPISRPNLTFSTLTVSNMSPEDSSIYLCSVTGVANEKLFFGSGTQLSVL.

J is TRBJ2-3 and V is TRBV2; D is undetermined. The germline V and J ends were trimmed by 11 bases and 2 bases, with 14 bases remaining between them. The CDR3 runs 13 residues. Germline CDR1 reads SNHLY; CDR2 reads FYNNEI. CDR3 loop: CAGGGHFTDTQYF. Written as DNA, the CDR3 is TGTGCCGGCGGTGGGCATTTCACAGATACGCAGTATTTT.

The J gene is TRBJ2-5, the V gene TRBV7-2, with TRBD2 matching over 9 bases. The CDR3 runs to 16 residues. J lost 2 bases, V lost 5 bases, and 9 bases had no gene match. Germline V gives CDR1 SGHTA, CDR2 FQGNSA. CDR3 bases: TGTGCCAGCAGCATTAAGCGGGGGGCCTCTCAAGAGACCCAGTACTTC. This gives the protein CASSIKRGASQETQYF.

The chain employs TRBV2 and TRBJ1-5, with D perhaps TRBD1 (5 bases). V was cut by 6 bases and J by 1 base, with 16 bases left in between. This CDR3 is 16 amino acids long. The germline gives CDR1 SNHLY, CDR2 FYNNEI. The chain's CDR3 is CASSRDWSSSNQPQHF. CDR3 nucleotide sequence: TGTGCCAGCAGCCGGGACTGGTCGTCAAGCAATCAGCCCCAGCATTTT.